This TCR beta chain was captured in a study of vaccination and CD4 T cells after COVID-19. Of note for this clonotype: Its antigen is unidentified.

The Oncomine TCR Beta short-read assay sequenced DNA from cultured CD4+ T cells. From the PCR reads, TCRdb called clonotypes with MiXCR, one entry per CDR3 protein. The sample holds about 17,000 distinct CDR3 sequences, 30% to 45% seen once. Specified treatment: roughly nine-day PBMC culture with coronavirus spike peptide pools or control peptides (ViraFEST assay). Unmatched junction bases numbered 5, after V lost 3 bases and J lost 5 bases. The CDR3 runs 14 residues. Per the germline V gene, CDR1 is SNHLY and CDR2 is FYNNEI. This clonotype was obtained from a human donor who had recovered from COVID-19. Sequencing was done on a sample of CD4+ T cells from blood, cultured in vitro. The chain recombines TRBV2 with TRBJ1-2; 8 nucleotides agree with TRBD1. In DNA, the CDR3 is TGTGCCAGCAGTGAGACAGGGGTCTTTTATGGCTACACCTTC. This codes for CASSETGVFYGYTF.